This TCR beta chain is drawn from a study of CD8+ T cells in alopecia areata. Study-level background: Treated patients swallowed 5 to 10 mg of oral tofacitinib twice daily. Whole-study findings and limits: Lesional tissue from the scalp (especially in alopecia totalis/universalis) showed higher clonality than normal scalp.

In alopecia areata patients, both lesional scalp punch biopsies and peripheral blood were collected. This CDR3 is 16 amino acids long. V lost 6 bases and J 4 bases, leaving 21 bases between the germline ends. From germline, CDR1 is SNHLY and CDR2 FYNNEI. Sequencing templates came from extracted RNA that was reverse transcribed into cDNA. Data came from immunoSEQ multiplex PCR; TCRdb stores just in-frame clones and leaves some out. The sample yields 200,000 to 250,000 clones, about 68% seen once. Note on this clone: Its antigen is not identified.

The source material was CD4+ T cells sorted from blood, sampled at week 0. The chain has TRBV2 and TRBJ2-5, with D perhaps TRBD1 (5 bases). This TCR was recovered from a human donor with alopecia areata. This chain's CDR3 is CASSHPGRVASETQYF. The CDR3 region has the DNA TGTGCCAGCAGCCACCCGGGCAGGGTGGCCTCAGAGACCCAGTACTTC.